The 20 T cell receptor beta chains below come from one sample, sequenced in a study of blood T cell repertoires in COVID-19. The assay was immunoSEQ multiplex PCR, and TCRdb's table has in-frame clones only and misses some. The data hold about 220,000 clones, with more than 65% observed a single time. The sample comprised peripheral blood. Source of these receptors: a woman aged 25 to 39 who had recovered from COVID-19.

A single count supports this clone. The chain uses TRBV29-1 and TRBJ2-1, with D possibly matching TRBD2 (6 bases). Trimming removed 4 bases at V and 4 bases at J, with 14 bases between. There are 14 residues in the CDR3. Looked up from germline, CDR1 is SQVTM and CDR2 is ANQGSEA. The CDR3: CSVGRDFQYNEQFF. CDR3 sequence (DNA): TGCAGCGTTGGGAGGGACTTCCAATACAATGAGCAGTTCTTC.

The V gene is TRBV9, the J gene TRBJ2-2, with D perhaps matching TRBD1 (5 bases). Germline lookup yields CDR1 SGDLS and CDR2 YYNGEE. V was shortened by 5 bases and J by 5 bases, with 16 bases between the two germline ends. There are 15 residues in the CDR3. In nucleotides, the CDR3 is TGTGCCAGCAGTGGGGCGGCAGTGAGAACCGGGGAGCTGTTTTTT. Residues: CASSGAAVRTGELFF.

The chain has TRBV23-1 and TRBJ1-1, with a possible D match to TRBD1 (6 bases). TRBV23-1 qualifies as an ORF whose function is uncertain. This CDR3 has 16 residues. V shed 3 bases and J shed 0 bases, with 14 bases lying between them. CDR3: CASSHPDRPMNTEAFF. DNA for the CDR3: TGCGCCAGCAGTCACCCGGACAGACCAATGAACACTGAAGCTTTCTTT.

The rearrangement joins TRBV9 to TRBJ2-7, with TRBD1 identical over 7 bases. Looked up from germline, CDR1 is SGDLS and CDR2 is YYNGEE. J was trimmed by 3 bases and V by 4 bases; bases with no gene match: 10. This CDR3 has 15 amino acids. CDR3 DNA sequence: TGTGCCAGCAGCCCCCAGGGGGATGGGTACTACGAGCAGTACTTC. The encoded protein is CASSPQGDGYYEQYF.

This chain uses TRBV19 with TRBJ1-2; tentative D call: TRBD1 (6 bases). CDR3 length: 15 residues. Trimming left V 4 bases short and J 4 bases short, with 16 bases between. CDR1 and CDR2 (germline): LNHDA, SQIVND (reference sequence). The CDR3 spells CASSTPQGPIYGYTF. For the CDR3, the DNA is TGTGCCAGTAGTACCCCACAGGGCCCGATCTATGGCTACACCTTC.

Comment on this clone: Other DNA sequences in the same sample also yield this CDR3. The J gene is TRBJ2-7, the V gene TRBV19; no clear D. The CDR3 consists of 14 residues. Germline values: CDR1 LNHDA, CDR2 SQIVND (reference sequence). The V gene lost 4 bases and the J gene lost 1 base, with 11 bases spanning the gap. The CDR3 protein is CASSTGRRSYEQYF. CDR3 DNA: TGTGCCAGTAGTACCGGCAGGCGTTCCTACGAGCAGTACTTC. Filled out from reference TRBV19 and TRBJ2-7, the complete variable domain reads DGGITQSPKYLFRKEGQNVTLSCEQNLNHDAMYWYRQDPGQGLRLIYYSQIVNDFQKGDIAEGYSVSREKKESFPLTVTSAQKNPTAFYLCASSTGRRSYEQYFGPGTRLTVT.

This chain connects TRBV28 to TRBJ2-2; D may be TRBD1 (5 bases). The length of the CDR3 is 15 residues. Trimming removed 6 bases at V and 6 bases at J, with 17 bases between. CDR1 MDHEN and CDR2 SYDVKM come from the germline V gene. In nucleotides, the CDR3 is TGTGCCAGCAGCCCGATAGACAGAGACGCCGGGGAGCTGTTTTTT. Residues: CASSPIDRDAGELFF.

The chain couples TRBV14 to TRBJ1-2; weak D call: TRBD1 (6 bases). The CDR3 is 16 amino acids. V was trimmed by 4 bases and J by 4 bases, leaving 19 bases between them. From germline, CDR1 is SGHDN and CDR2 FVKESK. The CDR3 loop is CASSLYQTGGSYGYTF. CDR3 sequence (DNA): TGTGCCAGCAGCCTATACCAGACAGGCGGGTCCTATGGCTACACCTTC.

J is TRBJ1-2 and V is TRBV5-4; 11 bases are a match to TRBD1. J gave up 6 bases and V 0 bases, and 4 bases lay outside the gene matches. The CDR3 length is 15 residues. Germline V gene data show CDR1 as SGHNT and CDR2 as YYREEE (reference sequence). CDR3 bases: TGTGCCAGCAGCTTGGGCGGACAGGGGGCCGATGGCTACACCTTC. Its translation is CASSLGGQGADGYTF.

DNA of the CDR3: TGTGCCAGCAGCTTCCGGGAGACCCAGTACTTC. Its translation: CASSFRETQYF. The gene calls are TRBV5-4 and TRBJ2-5; the D is unclear. Germline CDR1 is SGHNT and CDR2 is YYREEE (reference sequence). Between the trimmed V and J ends, which lost 2 bases and 5 bases, there was a span of 4 bases. CDR3 length: 11 residues.

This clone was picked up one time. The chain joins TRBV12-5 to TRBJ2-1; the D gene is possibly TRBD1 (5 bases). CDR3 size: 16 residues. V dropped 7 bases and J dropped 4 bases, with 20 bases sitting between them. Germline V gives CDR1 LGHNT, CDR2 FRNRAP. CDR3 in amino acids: CASDYGLGPIYNEQFF. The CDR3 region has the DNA TGTGCTAGTGATTACGGATTGGGGCCCATTTACAATGAGCAGTTCTTC.

The CDR3 DNA sequence: TGCAGCGCGACAGGGATTATCACCGGGGAGCTGTTTTTT. It translates to CSATGIITGELFF. The chain carries TRBV29-1 and TRBJ2-2; 7 nucleotides line up with TRBD1. CDR3 length: 13 residues. Germline values: CDR1 SQVTM, CDR2 ANQGSEA. Trimming took 7 bases from V and 4 from J; bases not matched to a gene: 6.

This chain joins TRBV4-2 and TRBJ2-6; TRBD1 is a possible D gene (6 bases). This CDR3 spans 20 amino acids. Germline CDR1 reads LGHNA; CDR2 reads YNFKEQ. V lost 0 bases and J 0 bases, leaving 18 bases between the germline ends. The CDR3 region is CASSQEVQLRGFSGANVLTF. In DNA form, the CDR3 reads TGTGCCAGCAGCCAAGAGGTGCAGCTCAGGGGTTTCTCTGGGGCCAACGTCCTGACTTTC.

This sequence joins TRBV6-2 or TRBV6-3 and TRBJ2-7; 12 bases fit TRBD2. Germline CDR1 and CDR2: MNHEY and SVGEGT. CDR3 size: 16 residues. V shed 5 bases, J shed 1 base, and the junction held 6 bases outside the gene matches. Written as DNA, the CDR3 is TGTGCCAGCAGTCCGTGGACTAGCGGGAATTCCTACGAGCAGTACTTC. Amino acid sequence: CASSPWTSGNSYEQYF.

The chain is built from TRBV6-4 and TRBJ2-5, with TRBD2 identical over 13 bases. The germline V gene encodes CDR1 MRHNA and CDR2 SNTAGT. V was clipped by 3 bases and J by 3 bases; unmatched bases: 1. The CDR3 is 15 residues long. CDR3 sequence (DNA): TGTGCCAGCAGTGAGGGGACTAGCGGGGAAGAGACCCAGTACTTC. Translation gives CASSEGTSGEETQYF.

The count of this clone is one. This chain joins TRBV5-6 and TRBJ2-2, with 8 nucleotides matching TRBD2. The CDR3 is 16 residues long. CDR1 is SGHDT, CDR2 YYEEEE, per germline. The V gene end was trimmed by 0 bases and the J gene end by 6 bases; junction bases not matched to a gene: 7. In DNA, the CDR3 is TGTGCCAGCAGCTTGGTAAGAGCGGGAGATGCCGGGGAGCTGTTTTTT. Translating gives CASSLVRAGDAGELFF.

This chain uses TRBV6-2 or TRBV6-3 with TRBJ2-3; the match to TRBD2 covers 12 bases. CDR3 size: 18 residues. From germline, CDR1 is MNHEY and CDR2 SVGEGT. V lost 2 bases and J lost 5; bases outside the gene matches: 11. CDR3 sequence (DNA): TGTGCCAGCAGTTACCCTGCGACCCTAGCGGGAGGGATAGATACGCAGTATTTT. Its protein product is CASSYPATLAGGIDTQYF.

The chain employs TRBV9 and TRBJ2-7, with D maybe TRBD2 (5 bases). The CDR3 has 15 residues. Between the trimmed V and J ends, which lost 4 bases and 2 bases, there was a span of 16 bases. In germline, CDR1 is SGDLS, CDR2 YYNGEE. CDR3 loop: CASSPEADGTYEQYF. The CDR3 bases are TGTGCCAGCAGCCCCGAAGCGGATGGTACCTACGAGCAGTACTTC.

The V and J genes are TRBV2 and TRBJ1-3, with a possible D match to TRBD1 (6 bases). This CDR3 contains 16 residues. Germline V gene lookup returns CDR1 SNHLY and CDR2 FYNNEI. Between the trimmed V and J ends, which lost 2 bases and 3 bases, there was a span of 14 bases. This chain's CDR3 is CASSERFGGRGNTIYF. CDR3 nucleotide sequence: TGTGCCAGCAGTGAAAGGTTCGGGGGGCGTGGAAACACCATATATTTT. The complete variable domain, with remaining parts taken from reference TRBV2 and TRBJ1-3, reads EPEVTQTPSHQVTQMGQEVILRCVPISNHLYFYWYRQILGQKVEFLVSFYNNEISEKSEIFDDQFSVERPDGSNFTLKIRSTKLEDSAMYFCASSERFGGRGNTIYFGEGSWLTVV.

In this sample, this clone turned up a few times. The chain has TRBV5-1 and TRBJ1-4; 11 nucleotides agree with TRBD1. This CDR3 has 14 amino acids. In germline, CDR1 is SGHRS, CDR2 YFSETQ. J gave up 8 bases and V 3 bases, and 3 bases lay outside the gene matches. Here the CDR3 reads CASSSGTGGEKLFF. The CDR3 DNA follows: TGCGCCAGCAGCTCCGGGACAGGGGGGGAAAAACTGTTTTTT.